This TCR beta chain stems from a study of CD8 T cells in ankylosing spondylitis. Points from the study as a whole: The disease-linked clones had a CD8+ phenotype and low blood frequencies. Reportedly, disease-linked clones are significantly enriched in ankylosing spondylitis patients' matched synovial fluid.

It was by quantitative 5'-RACE with molecular barcodes that TCR beta libraries were made. TCRdb used MiXCR to reprocess the 5' RACE reads, holding one entry per CDR3 protein. The table lists 250,000 to 350,000 distinct CDR3 sequences, under 25% of them singletons. Germline values: CDR1 KGHDR, CDR2 SFDVKD. There are 14 residues in the CDR3. With 6 bases removed from V and 5 bases from J, the gap between germline ends came to 15 bases. This clonotype was found a few times. Antigen: not known. Sequencing used blood, either unsorted or a sorted T cell fraction (not recorded which). The chain is built from TRBV24-1 and TRBJ2-5; D is unclear. This sequence was found in a female donor with ankylosing spondylitis or in good health (not recorded which). The CDR3 here is CATSPSTGKETQYF. The CDR3 nucleotides are TGTGCCACCAGTCCTTCCACCGGCAAGGAGACCCAGTACTTC.